This T cell receptor beta chain was profiled in a study of blood T cell repertoires in COVID-19. Across the study: PBMCs, B-cell-depleted T cells, or T cells provided the cDNA or gDNA that made up the material.

In the source study's methods: For nucleated cells, counts were estimated from reference gene primer amplification. Sequenced by immunoSEQ multiplex PCR; TCRdb stores in-frame clones only, minus some. Clone size and V and J calls were adopted from that table, with D and trimming inferred from the DNA. The sample yields about 280,000 clones, around nine tenths seen once. CDR3 size: 14 residues. V was clipped by 3 bases and J by 6 bases; unmatched bases: 2. Germline values: CDR1 SGHTA, CDR2 FQGNSA. Participants were aged roughly 18 to 90 years, lived in roughly 23 US areas, and enrolled virtually. Cohort 3 recovered donors had two negative PCRs, clearance, or symptom resolution.

The sequence was collected from a woman in her sixties who had recovered from COVID-19. The specimen sequenced was PBMCs or T cells enriched from blood (not recorded which). The chain is built from TRBV7-2 and TRBJ2-1, with TRBD2 matching over 10 bases. CDR3 coding DNA: TGTGCCAGCAGCTTCAGCGGGGGGGGCAATGAGCAGTTCTTC. Protein product: CASSFSGGGNEQFF.